Listed below are T cell receptor beta chains from one sample, sequenced in a study of blood T cell repertoires in COVID-19. Sequencing used immunoSEQ multiplex PCR; TCRdb keeps in-frame clones, though not all of them. The sample lists 30,000 or so clones; 80% to 90% were seen once. The material sequenced was peripheral blood. These receptors came from a man aged 55 to 69 with active COVID-19. Both conserved end residues are part of each CDR3. A D gene is named only where the DNA matches it firmly. The listing skips clone size in some rows; elsewhere it reads once, few, many or a size class.

D	V	size	J	DNA	CDR3
NA	TRBV6-5	NA	TRBJ2-1	TGTGCCAGCAGTCACTGGCCCGGGACCTACAATGAGCAGTTCTTC	CASSHWPGTYNEQFF
NA	TRBV18	NA	TRBJ1-3	TGTGCCAGCTCACAAACGCTAGGACAACTCCACCACTCACCCCTATATTTT	CASSQTLGQLHHSPLYF
NA	TRBV7-8	NA	TRBJ1-6	TGTGCCAGCAGCCCAGATAAAACCTCAAATTCACCCCTCCACTTT	CASSPDKTSNSPLHF
TRBD2	TRBV19	NA	TRBJ2-5	TGTGCCAGTAGTATGGAGCGGGGGGGCCTCCGCCAAGAGACCCAGTACTTC	CASSMERGGLRQETQYF
NA	TRBV12-3/TRBV12-4	NA	TRBJ2-7	TGTGCCAGCAGTTTATACCCCAGCTACGAGCAGTACTTC	CASSLYPSYEQYF
NA	TRBV25-1	NA	TRBJ2-2	TGTGCCAGCAGTCACACAGTCACCGGGGAGCTGTTTTTT	CASSHTVTGELFF
NA	TRBV5-4	NA	TRBJ1-1	TGTGCCTTCAAGGAGGGAATTGGAAACACTGAAGCTTTCTTT	CAFKEGIGNTEAFF
NA	TRBV6-5	NA	TRBJ2-7	TGTGCCAGCAAAGCTGTCCGAGACTCCTACGAGCAGTACTTC	CASKAVRDSYEQYF
TRBD1	TRBV7-9	NA	TRBJ2-7	TGTGCCAGCAGCCGGGACAGGGCCCTGTCCGAGCAGTACTTC	CASSRDRALSEQYF
TRBD2	TRBV7-8	NA	TRBJ2-2	TGTGCCAGCAGCGTTAGCGGGGGGGCAGCCGGGGAGCTGTTTTTT	CASSVSGGAAGELFF
TRBD2	TRBV29-1	NA	TRBJ2-1	TGCAGCGTTGATAAAGCGGGGGCCTACAATGAGCAGTTCTTC	CSVDKAGAYNEQFF
TRBD1	TRBV19	few	TRBJ1-6	TGTGCCAGTAGTATACAGGGGGGTTCACCCCTCCACTTT	CASSIQGGSPLHF
TRBD1	TRBV10-3	NA	TRBJ2-5	TGTGCCGCGACCTCGGGACAGGGAGAGACCCAGTACTTC	CAATSGQGETQYF
TRBD1	TRBV15	NA	TRBJ1-4	TGTGCCACCAGCAGAGGACAGGGACAAGAAAAACTGTTTTTT	CATSRGQGQEKLFF